Listed below are T cell receptor beta chains from one sample, sequenced in a study of shared clonotypes between healthy human individuals. Sequencing was performed with immunoSEQ multiplex PCR; in TCRdb, only in-frame clones are kept and a portion is missing. The data hold about 2.1 million clones, with 80% to 95% observed a single time. The sample comprised naive CD8+ T cells from PBMCs. These receptors originate from a man younger than 30 in good health. Some clones in this sample may be carry-over from other donors' samples. Each CDR3 is given with its conserved first and last residue. D genes are given only for firm matches. The size of a clone is reported for some rows only, either as once, few or many, or as a class for expanded clones.

clone_size j_call d_call v_call cdr3_nt cdr3_aa
. TRBJ2-3 . TRBV7-9 TGTGCCAGCACCAACAGGGACCGTAGCACAGATACGCAGTATTTT CASTNRDRSTDTQYF
. TRBJ2-3 TRBD2 TRBV5-1 TGCGCCAGCAGCTTGGCCGTAAAACTAGCGGGAGGCACAGATACGCAGTATTTT CASSLAVKLAGGTDTQYF
. TRBJ2-2 . TRBV2 TGTGCCAGCAGTGAAGACGGTCGGCAGGGGATCACCGGGGAGCTGTTTTTT CASSEDGRQGITGELFF
few TRBJ2-1 TRBD2 TRBV27 TGTGCCAGCAGTTTAGGCGGGAGCTCCTACAATGAGCAGTTCTTC CASSLGGSSYNEQFF
. TRBJ2-3 TRBD2 TRBV18 TGTGCCAGCTCACCGGGTAGCGGGAGACCCACAGATACGCAGTATTTT CASSPGSGRPTDTQYF
few TRBJ1-1 . TRBV7-3 TGTGCCAGCAGCTTATGGCCGAACACTGAAGCTTTCTTT CASSLWPNTEAFF
once TRBJ2-7 TRBD2 TRBV6-1 TGTGCCAGCAGTGAAGCGAGACTAGCGGTAAAATCCTACGAGCAGTACTTC CASSEARLAVKSYEQYF
. TRBJ1-2 . TRBV6-5 TGTGCCAGTACCGCCAGGCGACCGTACTATGGCTACACCTTC CASTARRPYYGYTF
. TRBJ2-1 . TRBV2 TGTGCCAGCGGGAGGATCACCTACAATGAGCAGTTCTTC CASGRITYNEQFF
. TRBJ2-1 TRBD2 TRBV4-3 TGCGCCAGCAGCCTGGGACTAGCGGCCTACAATGAGCAGTTCTTC CASSLGLAAYNEQFF
. TRBJ1-1 . TRBV9 TGTGCCAGCAGCCCTAGCGGGGGGCTGGACACTGAAGCTTTCTTT CASSPSGGLDTEAFF
. TRBJ1-1 TRBD1 TRBV29-1 TGCAGCGTCGTGCCGGGACAGGGTGAACAGAACACTGAAGCTTTCTTT CSVVPGQGEQNTEAFF
. TRBJ1-4 . TRBV28 TGTGCCAGCACCGTAGGGCTCCTTAATGAAAAACTGTTTTTT CASTVGLLNEKLFF
. TRBJ1-3 . TRBV6-5 TGTGCCAGCAGTTACTCCGACAGCTCTGGAAACACCATATATTTT CASSYSDSSGNTIYF
once TRBJ1-5 . TRBV19 TGTGCCAGTAGTATTTGGGGGGTACAGGGCCTAAGCAATCAGCCCCAGCATTTT CASSIWGVQGLSNQPQHF
. TRBJ2-6 . TRBV7-6 TGTGCCAGCAGCTTAGGGCGGGGTTCAAGCTCTGGGGCCAACGTCCTGACTTTC CASSLGRGSSSGANVLTF
once TRBJ1-1 . TRBV6-6 TGTGCCAGCAACCTACAGGGAGGGAGGACTGAAGCTTTCTTT CASNLQGGRTEAFF
few TRBJ1-1 . TRBV2 TGTGCCAGCAGTGAACCTAAGTGGACTGAAGCTTTCTTT CASSEPKWTEAFF
. TRBJ2-1 . TRBV2 TGTGCCAGCAGTCAACAGGGCCCGAGCTCCTACAATGAGCAGTTCTTC CASSQQGPSSYNEQFF
. TRBJ2-3 . TRBV9 TGTGCCAGCAGCGTGGCTACCTCGTTGACAGATACGCAGTATTTT CASSVATSLTDTQYF
. TRBJ2-1 . TRBV9 TGTGCCAGCAGCATGGGGAGGACAGGCTATGAGCAGTTCTTC CASSMGRTGYEQFF
. TRBJ1-1 . TRBV19 TGTGCCAGTAGTATAGATAAGGAGACACCGAACACTGAAGCTTTCTTT CASSIDKETPNTEAFF
. TRBJ2-3 . TRBV7-9 TGTGCCAGCAGCCACATCCCCACAGATACGCAGTATTTT CASSHIPTDTQYF
. TRBJ2-7 TRBD2 TRBV10-3 TGTGCCATCAGTGAGTCGACTAGCCCAAGCTCCTACGAGCAGTACTTC CAISESTSPSSYEQYF
once TRBJ2-3 . TRBV7-3 TGTGCCAGCAGCTCAAACAGGGCAGATACGCAGTATTTT CASSSNRADTQYF
. TRBJ1-4 . TRBV7-9 TGTGCCAGCAGCCAGGGGAATACTAATGAAAAACTGTTTTTT CASSQGNTNEKLFF
. TRBJ2-7 TRBD1 TRBV27 TGTGCCAGCAGTTCCAGGGGGAGCGAGCAGTACTTC CASSSRGSEQYF
. TRBJ1-2 TRBD1 TRBV19 TGTGCCAGTAGTATGGGGACAGGGTCCGACTATGGCTACACCTTC CASSMGTGSDYGYTF
. TRBJ2-7 . TRBV30 TGTGCCTGGGGGGACACGTCCTACGAGCAGTACTTC CAWGDTSYEQYF
. TRBJ2-7 TRBD2 TRBV27 TGTGCCAGCAGTTTGGATATAGCGGGTTCTTCCTACGAGCAGTACTTC CASSLDIAGSSYEQYF
few TRBJ2-7 . TRBV27 TGTGCCAGCAGCCCGGGACGGACCTACGAGCAGTACTTC CASSPGRTYEQYF
few TRBJ1-2 TRBD1 TRBV7-9 TGTGCCAGCAGCCTGGACAGGGGAGATGGCTACACCTTC CASSLDRGDGYTF
. TRBJ2-4 . TRBV4-1 TGCGCCAGCAGCCAAGTTGACAAAAACATTCAGTACTTC CASSQVDKNIQYF
. TRBJ2-7 . TRBV11-2 TGTGCCAGCGAGGACAGTTACGAGCAGTACTTC CASEDSYEQYF
. TRBJ1-1 . TRBV28 TGTGCCAGCAGAAACAGGGTCCCGATGAACACTGAAGCTTTCTTT CASRNRVPMNTEAFF
. TRBJ2-2 TRBD1 TRBV18 TGTGCCAGCTCACCCCCGGACAGGGCCACCGGGGAGCTGTTTTTT CASSPPDRATGELFF
. TRBJ2-3 . TRBV27 TGTGCCAGCAGTTTATTTGCTAGCAACACAGATACGCAGTATTTT CASSLFASNTDTQYF
. TRBJ2-5 . TRBV27 TGTGCCAGCAGTTCCCCGGGAAACCAAGAGACCCAGTACTTC CASSSPGNQETQYF
. TRBJ2-5 . TRBV7-2 TGTGCCAGCAGCTTAGAAGAGGGCTGGGGAGCGGAAGAGACCCAGTACTTC CASSLEEGWGAEETQYF
. TRBJ1-1 . TRBV9 TGTGCCAGCAGCCCCCGGACGGGCACTGAAGCTTTCTTT CASSPRTGTEAFF
. TRBJ2-5 TRBD1 TRBV5-1 TGCGCCAGCAGCTTGGGCAGGGGGCTGGAGACCCAGTACTTC CASSLGRGLETQYF
. TRBJ1-1 . TRBV19 TGTGCCAGTTCTAGTTGGATGAACACTGAAGCTTTCTTT CASSSWMNTEAFF
. TRBJ2-7 . TRBV28 TGTGCCAGCAGTTTCAGGCCAGGGACCGACGAGCAGTACTTC CASSFRPGTDEQYF
. TRBJ2-3 . TRBV28 TGTGCCAGCAGTTTAGGGCTCGACAGCACAGATACGCAGTATTTT CASSLGLDSTDTQYF
. TRBJ2-2 TRBD1 TRBV29-1 TGCAGCGTTGAAGATAAGACAGGGGAATACACCGGGGAGCTGTTTTTT CSVEDKTGEYTGELFF
. TRBJ2-3 TRBD2 TRBV15 TGTGCCACCAGCAGAGAACTAGCGCCTAGCACAGATACGCAGTATTTT CATSRELAPSTDTQYF
. TRBJ1-2 TRBD1 TRBV7-9 TGTGCCAGCAGAGACGACAGGGGGCCAGGTTATGGCTACACCTTC CASRDDRGPGYGYTF
. TRBJ1-2 . TRBV9 TGTGCCAGCAGCGTAGAGGAACAGGGACCTTATGGCTACACCTTC CASSVEEQGPYGYTF
. TRBJ1-5 . TRBV4-2 TGTGCCAGCAGCCAAAATCCGGCAGATGCTACTCAGCCCCAGCATTTT CASSQNPADATQPQHF